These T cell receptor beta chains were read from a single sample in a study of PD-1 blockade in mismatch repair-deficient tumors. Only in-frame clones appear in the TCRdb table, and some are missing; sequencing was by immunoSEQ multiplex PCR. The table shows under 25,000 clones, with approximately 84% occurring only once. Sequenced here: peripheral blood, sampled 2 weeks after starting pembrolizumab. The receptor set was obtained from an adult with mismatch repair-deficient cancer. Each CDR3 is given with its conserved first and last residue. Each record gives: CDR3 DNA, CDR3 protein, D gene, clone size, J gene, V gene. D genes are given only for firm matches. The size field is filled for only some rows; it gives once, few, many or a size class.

DNA: TGTGCCAGTAGCCGTTCAACTAATGAAAAACTGTTTTTT
CDR3: CASSRSTNEKLFF
D: .
size: .
J: TRBJ1-4
V: TRBV19

DNA: TGCGCCAGCAGTAGTACAGACGGGAGGAACACTGAAGCTTTCTTT
CDR3: CASSSTDGRNTEAFF
D: .
size: .
J: TRBJ1-1
V: TRBV23-1

DNA: TGTGCCAGCAGTACCCTAGGCTATGGCTACACCTTC
CDR3: CASSTLGYGYTF
D: .
size: .
J: TRBJ1-2
V: TRBV6-5

DNA: TGTGCCAGCTCTCGTCGGGCGGGGCTTGCGGGGGAGCAGTTCTTC
CDR3: CASSRRAGLAGEQFF
D: .
size: .
J: TRBJ2-1
V: TRBV18

DNA: TGTGCCTGGAGAGTGTTAGCAGCGGATACGGGCGAAAACATTCAGTACTTC
CDR3: CAWRVLAADTGENIQYF
D: .
size: .
J: TRBJ2-4
V: TRBV30

DNA: TGTGCCAGCAGCCCTCAAAGCGAGCAGTACTTC
CDR3: CASSPQSEQYF
D: .
size: .
J: TRBJ2-7
V: TRBV2

DNA: TGTGCCAGCAGTGTTAGCGGGGGGAGCACAGATACGCAGTATTTT
CDR3: CASSVSGGSTDTQYF
D: TRBD2
size: .
J: TRBJ2-3
V: TRBV6-4

DNA: TGTGCCAGCACTAACCCGGACAGCAACTATGGCTACACCTTC
CDR3: CASTNPDSNYGYTF
D: .
size: few
J: TRBJ1-2
V: TRBV6-1

DNA: TGTGCCAGCAGCTTAGGACTGAACACTGAAGCTTTCTTT
CDR3: CASSLGLNTEAFF
D: .
size: .
J: TRBJ1-1
V: TRBV11-1

DNA: TGTGCTAGTGAGCAGGGACTAGCGAAACCAGTCACAGATACGCAGTATTTT
CDR3: CASEQGLAKPVTDTQYF
D: TRBD2
size: .
J: TRBJ2-3
V: TRBV12-5

DNA: TGCGCCAGCAGCCCTGGACAGGGAGTTCGCACAGATACGCAGTATTTT
CDR3: CASSPGQGVRTDTQYF
D: TRBD1
size: .
J: TRBJ2-3
V: TRBV5-1

DNA: TGTGCCAGCAGTTTAACAGGATGGAGCAATCAGCCCCAGCATTTT
CDR3: CASSLTGWSNQPQHF
D: .
size: .
J: TRBJ1-5
V: TRBV28

DNA: TGCGCCAGCAGCCAAGAGAAAGGGACTAGCGGGAGGTATGAGCAGTTCTTC
CDR3: CASSQEKGTSGRYEQFF
D: TRBD2
size: .
J: TRBJ2-1
V: TRBV4-1

DNA: TGTGCCAGTAGAATAGGAGGACAGATTGAAAAACTGTTTTTT
CDR3: CASRIGGQIEKLFF
D: .
size: .
J: TRBJ1-4
V: TRBV19

DNA: TGTGCCAGCAGAACCGGGACAGGGTTATCTGAAAAACTGTTTTTT
CDR3: CASRTGTGLSEKLFF
D: TRBD1
size: once
J: TRBJ1-4
V: TRBV28

DNA: TGTGCCAGCAGCTTAGCGGAGGGAGCCTACGAGCAGTACTTC
CDR3: CASSLAEGAYEQYF
D: .
size: .
J: TRBJ2-7
V: TRBV7-3

DNA: TGTGCCAGCAGTGTATCCGGGACAGCCAACTATGGCTACACCTTC
CDR3: CASSVSGTANYGYTF
D: TRBD1
size: once
J: TRBJ1-2
V: TRBV6-1

DNA: TGTGCCAGCAGCTTAGCCTTATCACCTAGCGGGAGTGCCACCGGGGAGCTGTTTTTT
CDR3: CASSLALSPSGSATGELFF
D: TRBD2
size: .
J: TRBJ2-2
V: TRBV7-2

DNA: TGTGCCAGCAGCTTATGGGCTAGCGCAAATGAGCAGTTCTTC
CDR3: CASSLWASANEQFF
D: .
size: .
J: TRBJ2-1
V: TRBV7-9

DNA: TGTGCCAGCAGCCAAACCTACGAGCAGTACTTC
CDR3: CASSQTYEQYF
D: .
size: .
J: TRBJ2-7
V: TRBV5-5

DNA: TGCAGCGTTGTATGGGGGAATGGCTACACCTTC
CDR3: CSVVWGNGYTF
D: .
size: .
J: TRBJ1-2
V: TRBV29-1

DNA: TGTGCCAGCAACCAGGGTGACCACGAGCAGTACTTC
CDR3: CASNQGDHEQYF
D: .
size: .
J: TRBJ2-7
V: TRBV6-1

DNA: TGCAGCGTGGCCGGGACTTTCGACACAGATACGCAGTATTTT
CDR3: CSVAGTFDTDTQYF
D: .
size: .
J: TRBJ2-3
V: TRBV29-1

DNA: TGTGCCAGCAGTGTGGAGGGACCCTACTATGGCTACACCTTC
CDR3: CASSVEGPYYGYTF
D: .
size: .
J: TRBJ1-2
V: TRBV2